The sequence of this T cell receptor beta chain was determined in a study of human thymus T cells. Points from the study as a whole: Apparent skewing of V and J gene usage characterized both thymic and blood repertoires.

Between the trimmed V and J ends, which lost 8 bases and 8 bases, there was a span of 13 bases. The CDR3 covers 12 residues. Germline lookup yields CDR1 SGHNT and CDR2 YENEEA. With respect to this clone: The antigen remains unidentified.

The people who donated were healthy Finnish babies having corrective surgery for congenital heart defects. Only four of the eight donors provided an approximately 0.5-1 mL blood sample. Blood DNA came from all available leukocytes, not a fixed cell number. Sequencing was performed with immunoSEQ multiplex PCR; in TCRdb, only in-frame clones are kept and a portion is missing. In the table there are over 35,000 clones, approximately 93% of which are singletons. What was sequenced was blood. The source is a boy in the first two years of life with a congenital heart defect but otherwise immunologically healthy. J is TRBJ1-3 and V is TRBV11-3; the D is unclear. CDR3 in DNA: TGTGCCAGCTCTGATGTCGGGGACACCATATATTTT. The encoded protein is CASSDVGDTIYF.